A selection of T cell receptor beta chains follows, all from one sample in a study of blood T cell repertoires in COVID-19. TCRdb's copy holds only in-frame clones and misses some; the assay was immunoSEQ multiplex PCR. The sample comprises roughly 240,000 clones, around 88% of which are singletons, and roughly 1.9% rests with the top ten. Sequenced: PBMCs or T cells enriched from blood (not recorded which). All receptors come from a woman aged 50 to 60 who had recovered from COVID-19. The CDR3 runs from the conserved cysteine through the conserved F or W. A D gene is named only where the DNA matches it firmly. Clone size is not always given. Where it is, it says once, few, many or a class for expanded clones.

d_gene | abundance | j_gene | v_gene | CDR3nt | CDR3aa
TRBD2 | . | TRBJ2-7 | TRBV30 | TGTGCCTGGAGTGGGGGGCTAGCGGGATCCTACGAGCAGTACTTC | CAWSGGLAGSYEQYF
TRBD1 | . | TRBJ1-2 | TRBV30 | TGTGCCTGGAGCAGGACAGGGGTGGGAAACTATGGCTACACCTTC | CAWSRTGVGNYGYTF
TRBD1 | . | TRBJ1-1 | TRBV5-5 | TGTGCCAGCAGCTTGGTCCGGACAGGGGGCTACGCTTTCTTT | CASSLVRTGGYAFF
. | . | TRBJ2-1 | TRBV7-8 | TGTGCCAGCAGTAAATTAGGGGTAGTGGCCAATGAGCAGTTCTTC | CASSKLGVVANEQFF
TRBD1 | . | TRBJ1-2 | TRBV18 | TGTGCCAGCTCACCTTCAGGGGGTGAAAACTATGGCTACACCTTC | CASSPSGGENYGYTF
. | few | TRBJ1-5 | TRBV24-1 | TGTGCCACCGGCGAGGGAGTACGGTGGAGTCAGCCCCAGCATTTT | CATGEGVRWSQPQHF
TRBD2 | once | TRBJ2-1 | TRBV4-1 | TGCGCCAGCAGCCAACTTCCGGGACTAGCGGGCGGAGAGCAGTTCTTC | CASSQLPGLAGGEQFF
. | . | TRBJ2-7 | TRBV11-3 | TGTGCCAGCAGCCCAGACAGGATCGGCGAGCAGTACTTC | CASSPDRIGEQYF
. | . | TRBJ1-3 | TRBV7-2 | TGTGCCAGCAGCTTAACGGGGGAGTGGGCTGGAAACACCATATATTTT | CASSLTGEWAGNTIYF
. | . | TRBJ2-7 | TRBV5-6 | TGTGCCAGCAGCTCCCAGGCGAGCTCCTACGAGCAGTACTTC | CASSSQASSYEQYF
TRBD1 | . | TRBJ1-4 | TRBV6-5 | TGTGCCAGCAGAGACAGGGAAAATGAAAAACTGTTTTTT | CASRDRENEKLFF
TRBD1 | . | TRBJ2-3 | TRBV3-1/TRBV3-2 | TGTGCCAGCAGCCTCCCGGGACAGAGCACAGATACGCAGTATTTT | CASSLPGQSTDTQYF
TRBD1 | . | TRBJ1-5 | TRBV29-1 | TGCAGCGTTGGGACAGGATTACACAATCAGCCCCAGCATTTT | CSVGTGLHNQPQHF
TRBD1 | . | TRBJ1-1 | TRBV29-1 | TGCAGCGTGGTCAGGGGGAGAACTGAAGCTTTCTTT | CSVVRGRTEAFF
. | . | TRBJ1-2 | TRBV19 | TGTGCCAGTAGTATGAGGGGGACCGGCTACACCTTC | CASSMRGTGYTF
. | . | TRBJ1-3 | TRBV7-8 | TGTGCCAGCAGAGCATTTGGACAGTCCGCCTCTGGAAACACCATATATTTT | CASRAFGQSASGNTIYF
. | . | TRBJ2-3 | TRBV18 | TGTGCCAGCTCACCTTATTCAGATACGCAGTATTTT | CASSPYSDTQYF